Included here is one TCR beta chain sequence, with context. It lacks a known antigen. No base quality values were provided; no much bigger clone lies one nucleotide off. The data were taken from a study of response to subunit inactivated influenza vaccine (dated by TCRdb to 2016 to 2018). As for the study more broadly: Deep quantitative T cell receptor repertoire profiling was used in the study to track responses to a trivalent subunit inactivated influenza vaccine. Beyond this particular receptor, the publication reports: The authors suggested that each seasonal influenza vaccination may recruit only a limited number of new T cells.

The library was generated by RT-PCR. Sequencing was carried out with an Illumina HiSeq 2500. In-frame beta chains were kept once TCRdb had trimmed the public reads at Q25 with fastp and called clones with MiXCR. Every CDR3 protein is listed once, alongside the most common genes and DNA of its rows. For this sample there are 650,000 to 800,000 distinct CDR3 sequences; over 11% appear just once. In total, the top ten clones hold less than 9% of the sample. The junction shows trimming of 0 bases on V and 7 bases on J, and the gene matches do not reach 15 bases of it. For CDR1 and CDR2, the germline V gene lists LGHNA and YNFKEQ. The CDR3 runs 17 residues from the cysteine to the phenylalanine. Only the CDR3 DNA stays, 51 bases, in frame from base 1.

The input for sequencing was PBMCs from blood, taken roughly 15 days before vaccination. This TCR came from a man in his fifties or sixties who received an inactivated influenza vaccine. Donor details come from another sample of the same person, matched by shared clones. The chain employs TRBV4-2 and TRBJ2-7; TRBD2 lines up with 7 middle nucleotides. The CDR3 in this case is CASSQDVSRGYYEEQYF. The sequenced DNA is TGTGCCAGCAGCCAAGATGTTTCGCGGGGGTACTACGAGGAGCAGTACTTC.